The entry that follows covers one TCR beta chain sequence. This clone's antigen is unknown. Nothing much larger sits one base from this clone, and base qualities are not available. The sample is drawn from a study of blood T cells in healthy people across ages (dated by TCRdb to between 2015 and 2017). Broadly, across the study: In model experiments, template switching captured roughly one uniquely barcoded TCR beta cDNA molecule for every two T cells. To track age-related changes in TCR beta repertoire diversity, the study relied on deep sequencing normalized with unique cDNA molecular identifiers. Four age groups were formed from the donors: young (average around 15 years), middle-aged (approximately 40), aged (under 70) and long-lived (82). To avoid experimental bias, donors of different ages were spread randomly across the sequencing lanes. Using the same blood draw, the study looked at two additional independent replicas of 1 million unique cDNA reads for two donors, one aged 18 to 30 and the other aged 80 or older.

Overall study results and their limits: Estimates of total diversity based on one million sequenced T cells were considered lower bounds and underestimates. Since profiling was done on bulk unsorted PBMCs, naive and antigen-experienced compartments could not be conclusively compared. As age increased, observed TCR beta diversity per million T cells dropped in a roughly linear way, and a significant reduction was already evident by age 40. The CMV infection status of donors was not known, potentially confounding age-related changes in expanded clonotypes. Compared with the aged group, more naive CD4+ T cells, fewer expanded clones and increased TCR diversity were shown by the long-lived group, suggesting age selection. Observed TCR beta diversity correlated strongly with the percentage of naive T cells measured by flow cytometry.

Donors were 40 or so systemically healthy Caucasian individuals from Russia aged roughly 6 to 90 years. Approximately 9.3 milliliters of peripheral blood were drawn from each donor into EDTA-treated Vacutainer tubes. Ficoll-Paque density-gradient centrifugation was used to isolate PBMCs, with at least 6 million obtained per sample. Total RNA, at least 6 micrograms per sample, was extracted from PBMCs with Trizol reagent. The percentages of naive CD45RAhigh/CD27high T cells were determined by flow cytometry on a PBMC aliquot from every donor. The library was generated by 5' RACE. TCRdb lists the instrument as Illumina HiSeq 2500. A second PCR of about 6 to 11 cycles was run with a J-beta primer mix and a sample-barcoded 5' primer. A template-switch 5' adaptor carrying 12 random nucleotides introduced a unique molecular identifier onto each TCR beta cDNA molecule. Each sample yielded at least 3 million CDR3-containing paired-end reads. First-strand cDNA synthesis was performed from all RNA using the Mint cDNA synthesis kit, with priming by a TRBC-specific oligonucleotide. All cDNA was treated with uracil-DNA glycosylase and then went through a first 18-cycle PCR with the universal primers M1SS and BC2_uni_R. The source study handled its data this way. For normalization, 1 million high-quality reads, each with a distinct molecular identifier, were randomly selected from each sample. Reads with shared molecular identifiers were discarded instead of being binned into consensus sequences. MiTCR, with a Q25 quality threshold and the strictest error-elimination algorithm, was used for CDR3 identification, clonotype clustering and error correction. A nonparametric unseen species model with Euler transformation was used to estimate lower-bound total TCR beta diversity. The public reads were quality trimmed at Q25 with fastp and then assembled into clones with MiXCR by TCRdb, keeping productive beta chains. Duplicate CDR3 protein sequences are folded into a single record with the most common DNA and genes. The authors' filters were not applied to this entry. This sample gives around 940,000 distinct CDR3 sequences in total; 51% of them show up just once. The top ten constitute 20% to 25% of the sample.

Based on the germline V gene, the CDR1 and CDR2 sequences are SGHDT and YYEEEE. The CDR3 numbers 13 residues from cysteine through phenylalanine. Only the CDR3 portion is preserved as DNA: 39 bases, with reading frame beginning at the first base. The V end loses 4 bases and the J end loses 7 bases, and a stretch of 14 bases separates them. The origin of this receptor is a woman in her fifties or sixties in good health. The sequenced material came from blood. This chain joins TRBV5-6 to TRBJ1-2; the D gene is perhaps TRBD1, from 6 matching bases. The nucleotide sequence reads TGTGCCAGCAGCCCCTATGGGGGCCGTGGCTACACCTTC. It translates to CASSPYGGRGYTF.